This T cell receptor beta chain was profiled in a study of cytomegalovirus exposure and HLA in healthy donors. Study observations and caveats: Rare TCR sequences dominated, though some public TCRs recurred in many donors. A classifier reportedly called cytomegalovirus status with high sensitivity and specificity.

CDR1 MGHDK and CDR2 SYGVNS come from the germline V gene. The germline V and J ends were trimmed by 4 bases and 5 bases, with 11 bases remaining between them. CDR3 length: 14 residues. As concerns this clone: The antigen remains undetermined.

Clones were read by immunoSEQ multiplex PCR, and TCRdb kept only the in-frame ones, dropping some. Among about 200,000 clones listed, approximately 87% were seen once. The chain carries TRBV25-1 and TRBJ1-4; possible D gene TRBD1, 5 bases. The specimen sequenced was PBMCs. The receptor was derived from a woman between 18 and 30 years old in good health and CMV-seronegative. Written as DNA, the CDR3 is TGTGCCAGCAGTGCGACAGTGACAAATGAAAAACTGTTTTTT. Encoded protein: CASSATVTNEKLFF.